Below are 5 T cell receptor beta chains sequenced from a single sample in a study of T cells after yellow fever vaccination. TCRdb re-called the 5' RACE reads through MiXCR, storing one row per CDR3 protein. The sample carries hundreds of thousands of distinct CDR3 sequences, 15% to 20% recorded once. The sample in question was PBMCs, obtained before the yellow fever booster vaccination. These receptors originate from a man between 18 and 35 years old who received the YFV17D yellow fever vaccine.

This clonotype was detected ten times or more. This chain connects TRBV4-2 to TRBJ1-5, with D maybe TRBD1 (5 bases). Germline assignment: CDR1 LGHNA and CDR2 YNFKEQ. The CDR3 runs 14 residues. The V gene lost 3 bases and the J gene lost 1 base, with 7 bases spanning the gap. CDR3 loop: CASSHRDSNQPQHF. The CDR3 DNA follows: TGTGCCAGCAGCCATCGGGACAGCAATCAGCCCCAGCATTTT.

The V and J genes are TRBV5-5 and TRBJ1-5; D remains ambiguous. Germline assignment: CDR1 SGHKS and CDR2 YYEKEE (reference sequence). CDR3 length: 17 amino acids. V was trimmed by 0 bases and J by 0 bases, leaving 13 bases between them. The CDR3 region has the DNA TGTGCCAGCAGCTTGGGCGTACTCAGAGGTAGCAATCAGCCCCAGCATTTT. Translating it yields CASSLGVLRGSNQPQHF.

This clonotype was counted a few times. V gene TRBV6-6 combines with J gene TRBJ1-3, with D unclear. Looked up from germline, CDR1 is MNHNY and CDR2 is SVGAGI (reference sequence). This CDR3 comprises 13 residues. V dropped 7 bases and J dropped 2 bases, with 9 bases sitting between them. The CDR3 DNA reads TGTGCCAGCAAAGACATGCCTGGAAACACCATATATTTT. Translated, it gives CASKDMPGNTIYF.

This clonotype has just one count. V usage is TRBV3-1 and J usage is TRBJ2-1, with D unclear. The CDR3 spans 13 residues. The germline CDR1 and CDR2 sequences are LGHDT and YNNKEL (reference sequence). V lost 0 bases and J lost 10, with 10 bases in between. In nucleotides, the CDR3 is TGTGCCAGCAGCCAAGACCGAAGGGCCGAGCAGTTCTTC. Translation: CASSQDRRAEQFF.

This clonotype was seen many times. The chain is built from TRBV5-4 and TRBJ2-5, with D unresolved. V lost 0 bases, J lost 2 bases, and 5 bases lay in between. CDR3 length: 13 residues. The germline gives CDR1 SGHNT, CDR2 YYREEE (reference sequence). The CDR3: CASSLVEQETQYF. As DNA, the CDR3 is TGTGCCAGCAGCTTGGTGGAACAAGAGACCCAGTACTTC.